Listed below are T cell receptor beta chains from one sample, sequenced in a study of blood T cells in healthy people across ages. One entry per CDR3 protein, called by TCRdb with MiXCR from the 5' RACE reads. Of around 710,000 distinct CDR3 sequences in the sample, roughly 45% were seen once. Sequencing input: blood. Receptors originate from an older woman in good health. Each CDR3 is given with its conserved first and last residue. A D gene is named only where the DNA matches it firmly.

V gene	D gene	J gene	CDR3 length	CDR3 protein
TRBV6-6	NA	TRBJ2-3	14	CASSKAGYTDTQYF
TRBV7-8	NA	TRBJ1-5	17	CASSPGNRAFSNQPQHF
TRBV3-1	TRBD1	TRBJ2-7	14	CASSHDVGGSEQYF
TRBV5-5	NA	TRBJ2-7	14	CASSSEAATYEQYF
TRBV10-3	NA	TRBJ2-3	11	CAISGTDMQYF
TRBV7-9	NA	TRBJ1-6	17	CASSLRQTSSYNSPLHF
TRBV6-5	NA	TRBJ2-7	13	CASSLDLAYEQYF
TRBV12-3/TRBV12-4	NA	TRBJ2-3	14	CASRLRVGADMQYF
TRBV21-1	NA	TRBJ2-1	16	CASSKERRCSYNEQFF
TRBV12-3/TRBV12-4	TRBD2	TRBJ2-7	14	CASISSGRVYEQYF
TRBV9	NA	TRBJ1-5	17	CASSGGSAPYSNQPQHF
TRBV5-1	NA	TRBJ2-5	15	CASSLAIGGQETQYF
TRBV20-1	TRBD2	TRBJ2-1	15	CSARDPAGDVGEQFF
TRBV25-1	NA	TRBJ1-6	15	CASTPQGRGNSPLHF
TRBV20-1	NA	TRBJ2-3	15	CSATGGESSTDTQYF
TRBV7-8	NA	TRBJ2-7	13	CASRGHSSYEQYF
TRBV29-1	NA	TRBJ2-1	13	CSVVIPPGNEQFF